The rows below give T cell receptor beta chains drawn from one sample of a study of cytomegalovirus exposure and HLA in healthy donors. Assay: immunoSEQ multiplex PCR; the TCRdb copy retains only in-frame clones and omits some. The data show 310,000 or so clones, around nine tenths seen once. Sequencing used PBMCs. The source is a woman younger than 35 in good health and CMV-seronegative. The CDR3 runs from the conserved cysteine through the conserved F or W. The order of the fields is J gene, V gene, CDR3 protein.

>TRBJ1-1|TRBV6-5
CASSTEDIMNTEAFF
>TRBJ1-2|TRBV7-9
CASSQEALGGYTF
>TRBJ1-6|TRBV18
CASSPSKQVNSPLHF
>TRBJ1-1|TRBV6-6
CASSRGGTEAFF
>TRBJ2-7|TRBV6-5
CASSATVSHGYEQYF
>TRBJ2-7|TRBV7-3
CASSAGGGAGYEQYF
>TRBJ1-6|TRBV7-2
CASRRSSYNSPLHF
>TRBJ2-3|TRBV11-2
CASSLSSSGGTDTQYF
>TRBJ1-3|TRBV2
CASSQTRGPSGNTIYF
>TRBJ2-7|TRBV2
CASSGGLAINHEQYF
>TRBJ2-1|TRBV6-5
CASSYSLVRVFHEQFF
>TRBJ1-2|TRBV4-1
CASSPEGVPSFGYTF
>TRBJ1-1|TRBV30
CAWTTNLPSIEDDTEAFF
>TRBJ2-7|TRBV29-1
CSVGRGGTGYEQYF
>TRBJ2-1|TRBV5-6
CASSLGQPSYYNEQFF
>TRBJ1-5|TRBV5-1
CASSEVGLGQPQHF
>-|TRBV4-2
CASSQDLGLASYEQYF
>TRBJ2-7|TRBV18
CASSPWARGREQYF
>TRBJ2-3|TRBV23-1
CASSVSGSLLGDTQYF
>TRBJ2-3|TRBV7-8
CASTSYGETDTQYF
>TRBJ2-3|TRBV19
CASSPRQGATDTQYF
>TRBJ2-2|TRBV13
CASSLGVRLNTGGLFF
>TRBJ1-2|TRBV27
CASSPYPRLYGYTF
>TRBJ2-4|TRBV9
CASSPRPENIQYF
>TRBJ1-5|TRBV2
CASSEQGADNQPQHF
>TRBJ2-5|TRBV5-4
CASSSAHDRYQETQYF
>TRBJ2-2|TRBV19
CASNPRLAGDTGELFF
>TRBJ1-2|TRBV6-5
CASSYSRAAAGYGYTF
>TRBJ2-7|TRBV6-1
CASSEALQGPPSYEQYF
>TRBJ2-2|TRBV9
CASSVGPSGASGELFF
>TRBJ2-2|TRBV18
CASSPPLAANTGELFF
>TRBJ1-1|TRBV18
CASSSRLEHEAFF
>TRBJ2-7|TRBV21-1
CASSPCTWANEQYF
>TRBJ2-3|TRBV2
CASLSGAKTLGTDTQYF
>TRBJ2-5|TRBV6-1
CASIKGQGQETQYF
>TRBJ1-2|TRBV10-3
CAISDPLRRDRDYGYTF
>TRBJ2-5|TRBV7-3
CASSPQGLATRETQYF
>TRBJ2-7|TRBV6-5
CASSLVTGAYEQYF
>TRBJ1-1|TRBV27
CASSSGGGWNTEAFF
>TRBJ2-7|TRBV18
CASSSGQGAYEQYF
>TRBJ2-3|TRBV7-3
CASSSSGGGTDTQYF
>TRBJ2-7|TRBV9
CASSDTRDRQYF
>TRBJ2-7|TRBV18
CASSPFGTGVSYEQYF
>TRBJ2-7|TRBV6-1
CASSEWERGEQYF
>TRBJ1-1|TRBV25-1
CASSEYSEAFF
>TRBJ2-3|TRBV9
CASSVVARGSTDTQYF
>TRBJ2-5|TRBV6-5
CASSYSGQGGGQYF